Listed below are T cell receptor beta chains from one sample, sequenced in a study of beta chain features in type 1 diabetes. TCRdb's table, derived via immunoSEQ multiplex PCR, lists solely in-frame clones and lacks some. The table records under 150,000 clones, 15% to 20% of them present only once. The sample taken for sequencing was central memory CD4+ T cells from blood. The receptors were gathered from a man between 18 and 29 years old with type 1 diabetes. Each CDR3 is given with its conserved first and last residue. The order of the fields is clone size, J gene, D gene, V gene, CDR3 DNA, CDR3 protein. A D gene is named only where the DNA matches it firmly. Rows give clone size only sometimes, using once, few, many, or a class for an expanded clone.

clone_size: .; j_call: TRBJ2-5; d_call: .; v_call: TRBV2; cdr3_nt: TGTGCCAGCAGTGAGCCGGGACTGATCCAAGAGACCCAGTACTTC; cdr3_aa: CASSEPGLIQETQYF
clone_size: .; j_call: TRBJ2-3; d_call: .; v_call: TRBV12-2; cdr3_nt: TGTGCAAGTCGCCCTAGCGGGGCTAGCACAGATACGCAGTATTTT; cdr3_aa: CASRPSGASTDTQYF
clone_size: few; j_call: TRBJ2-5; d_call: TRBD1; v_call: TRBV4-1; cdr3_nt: TGCGCCAGCAAGAGGACAGGGGTCTTGCAAGAGACCCAGTACTTC; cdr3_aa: CASKRTGVLQETQYF
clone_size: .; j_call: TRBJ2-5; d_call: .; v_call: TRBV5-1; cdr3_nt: TGCGCCAGCAGCGAGCGAGAGACCCAGTACTTC; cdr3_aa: CASSERETQYF
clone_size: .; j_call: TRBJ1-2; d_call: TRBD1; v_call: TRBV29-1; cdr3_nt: TGCAGCGGTGGGACAGGGGGCCCTGGCTACACCTTC; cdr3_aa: CSGGTGGPGYTF
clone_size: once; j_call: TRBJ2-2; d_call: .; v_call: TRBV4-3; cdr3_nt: TGCGCCAGCAGCCCCTACGGAGCGGGGAACACCGGGGAGCTGTTTTTT; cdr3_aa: CASSPYGAGNTGELFF
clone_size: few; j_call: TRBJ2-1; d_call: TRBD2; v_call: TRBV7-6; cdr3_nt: TGTGCCAGCAGCTTAGGGTCTGTACGCGGGAGCAACAATGAGCAGTTCTTC; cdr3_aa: CASSLGSVRGSNNEQFF
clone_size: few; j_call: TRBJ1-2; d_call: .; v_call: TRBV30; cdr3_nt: TGTGCCTGGAGTGTCGGTCCCCGACTCTATGGCTACACCTTC; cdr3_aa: CAWSVGPRLYGYTF
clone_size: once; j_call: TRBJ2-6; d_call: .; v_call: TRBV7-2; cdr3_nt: TGTGCCAGCAGCTTGGGGCTCTCTGGGGCCAACGTCCTGACTTTC; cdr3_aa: CASSLGLSGANVLTF
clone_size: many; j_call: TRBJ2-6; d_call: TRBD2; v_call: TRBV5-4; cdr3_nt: TGTGCCAGCAGCTTGGCCAAAGGGTCCGGCGGGAGGGCTGGGGCCAACGTCCTGACTTTC; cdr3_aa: CASSLAKGSGGRAGANVLTF
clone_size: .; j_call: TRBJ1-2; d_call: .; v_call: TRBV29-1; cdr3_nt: TGCAGCGTGTCACGGGGTTCGGACTATGGCTACACCTTC; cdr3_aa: CSVSRGSDYGYTF
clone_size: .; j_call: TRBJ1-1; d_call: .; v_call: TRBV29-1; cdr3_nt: TGCAGCGGGAAATCTATGGGTCTCACAGGCAGGGCTTTCTTT; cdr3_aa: CSGKSMGLTGRAFF
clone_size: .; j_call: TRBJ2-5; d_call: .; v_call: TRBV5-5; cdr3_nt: TGTGCCAGCAGCCAAGATCTGCGGGGTCTGGTCCAAGAGACCCAGTACTTC; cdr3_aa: CASSQDLRGLVQETQYF
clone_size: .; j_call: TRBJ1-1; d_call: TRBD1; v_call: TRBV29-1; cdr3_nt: TGCAGCGTTGAGGGGGGACAGGGGGCCCCGAACACTGAAGCTTTCTTT; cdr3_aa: CSVEGGQGAPNTEAFF
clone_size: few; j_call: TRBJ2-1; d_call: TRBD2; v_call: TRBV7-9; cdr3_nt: TGTGCCAGCAGCTCGGGACTAGCGGGGAAGGGGGATGAGCAGTTCTTC; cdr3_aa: CASSSGLAGKGDEQFF
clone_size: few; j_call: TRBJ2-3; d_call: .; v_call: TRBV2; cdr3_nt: TGTGCCAGCAAGATCGGTAGCGGACCAGATACGCAGTATTTT; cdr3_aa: CASKIGSGPDTQYF
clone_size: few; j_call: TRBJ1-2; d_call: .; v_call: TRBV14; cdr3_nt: TGTGCCAGCAGCCAAGCCCGACAGGCCCTTGGCTACACCTTC; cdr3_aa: CASSQARQALGYTF
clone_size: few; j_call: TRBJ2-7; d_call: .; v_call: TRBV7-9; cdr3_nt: TGTGCCAGCAGCTTCCAGGGGGGAACCTACGAGCAGTACTTC; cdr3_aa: CASSFQGGTYEQYF
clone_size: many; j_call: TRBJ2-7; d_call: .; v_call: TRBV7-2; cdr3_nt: TGTGCCAGCAGCCGAGCAAACAGTTACTCCTACGAGCAGTACTTC; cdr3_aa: CASSRANSYSYEQYF
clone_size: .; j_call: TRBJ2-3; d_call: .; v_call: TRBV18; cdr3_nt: TGTGCCAGCTCACTCCCCTCCACAGATACGCAGTATTTT; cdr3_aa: CASSLPSTDTQYF
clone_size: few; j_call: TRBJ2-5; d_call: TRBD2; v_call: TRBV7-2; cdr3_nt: TGTGCCAGCAGCTTAGCGCTAGCGGGGGGGGAGACCCAGTACTTC; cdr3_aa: CASSLALAGGETQYF
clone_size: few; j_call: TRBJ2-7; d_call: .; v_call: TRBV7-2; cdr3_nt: TGTGCCAGCAGCTTTTCCACGGCAGGCGAGTACGAGCAGTACTTC; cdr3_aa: CASSFSTAGEYEQYF
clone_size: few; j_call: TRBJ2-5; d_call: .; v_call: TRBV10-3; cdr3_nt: TGTGCCATTTACACGGGTGTCTACTTC; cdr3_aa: CAIYTGVYF
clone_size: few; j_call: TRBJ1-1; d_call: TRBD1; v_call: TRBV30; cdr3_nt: TGTGCCTGGACCACAGGGGTCCCAGCGAACACTGAAGCTTTCTTT; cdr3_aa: CAWTTGVPANTEAFF
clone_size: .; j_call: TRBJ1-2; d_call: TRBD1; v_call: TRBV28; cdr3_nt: TGTGCCAGCAGTCCTCCGGGACAGGGGGCGCACAGTGGCTACACCTTC; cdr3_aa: CASSPPGQGAHSGYTF
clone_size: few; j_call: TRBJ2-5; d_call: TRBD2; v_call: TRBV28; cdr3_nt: TGTGCCAGCAGTGACAGCGGGACCCAAGAGACCCAGTACTTC; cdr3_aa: CASSDSGTQETQYF
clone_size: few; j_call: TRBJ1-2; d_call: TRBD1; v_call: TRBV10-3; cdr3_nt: TGTGCCATCAGTGGAAGTAGGACAGGGCCCTATGGCTACACCTTC; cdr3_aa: CAISGSRTGPYGYTF
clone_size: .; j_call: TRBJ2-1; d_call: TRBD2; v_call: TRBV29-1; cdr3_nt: TGCAGCGCTGGGACTAGCCCCTACAATGAGCAGTTCTTC; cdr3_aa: CSAGTSPYNEQFF
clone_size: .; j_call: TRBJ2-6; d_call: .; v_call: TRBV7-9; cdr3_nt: TGTGCCAGCAGGCTAACTGGGGCCAACGTCCTGACTTTC; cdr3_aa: CASRLTGANVLTF
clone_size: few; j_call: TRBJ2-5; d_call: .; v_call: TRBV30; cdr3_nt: TGTGCCTGGAGTGTACGCGGGGAGACCCAGTACTTC; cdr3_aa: CAWSVRGETQYF
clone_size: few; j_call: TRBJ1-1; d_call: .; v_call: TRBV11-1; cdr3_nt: TGTGCCAGCAGCGAATACGAACGGGCTGAAGCTTTCTTT; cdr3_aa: CASSEYERAEAFF
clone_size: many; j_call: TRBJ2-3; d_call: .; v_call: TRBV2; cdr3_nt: TGTGCCAGCTGTGGGGGCACAGATACGCAGTATTTT; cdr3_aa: CASCGGTDTQYF
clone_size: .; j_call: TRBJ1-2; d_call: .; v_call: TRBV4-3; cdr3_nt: TGCGCCAGCAGCCAAGATCTCGATAGGGATGGCTACACCTTC; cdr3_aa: CASSQDLDRDGYTF
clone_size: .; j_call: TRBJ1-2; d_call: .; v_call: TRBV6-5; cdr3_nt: TGTGCCAGCAGTACCCCGGGACTTCCTTATGGCTACACCTTC; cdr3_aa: CASSTPGLPYGYTF
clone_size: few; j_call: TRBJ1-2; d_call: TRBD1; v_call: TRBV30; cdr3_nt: TGTGCCTGGAGTCCCCCGCTGGGACAGGGATCCCTAGGGTATGGCTACACCTTC; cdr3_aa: CAWSPPLGQGSLGYGYTF
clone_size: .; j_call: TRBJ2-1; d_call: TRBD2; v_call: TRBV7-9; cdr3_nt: TGTGCCAGCAGCCGCCGCGGACTAGCGGGAGTCAATGAGCAGTTCTTC; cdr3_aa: CASSRRGLAGVNEQFF
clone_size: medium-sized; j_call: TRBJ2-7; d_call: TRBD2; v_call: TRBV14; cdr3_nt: TGTGCCAGCAGCTGGGCCCTAGCGGGGGGTTTGGACTTC; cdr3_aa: CASSWALAGGLDF
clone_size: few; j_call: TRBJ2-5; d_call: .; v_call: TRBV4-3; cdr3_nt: TGCGCCAGCAGCCGCAAATTCTCTTTTTCAGGGTCTCTGAAGGAAGAGACCCAGTACTTC; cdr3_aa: CASSRKFSFSGSLKEETQYF
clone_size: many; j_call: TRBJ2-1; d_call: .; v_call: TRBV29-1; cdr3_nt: TGCAGCGCTGGGGGAGGAGGAGGAGTTTACAATGAGCAGTTCTTC; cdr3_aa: CSAGGGGGVYNEQFF
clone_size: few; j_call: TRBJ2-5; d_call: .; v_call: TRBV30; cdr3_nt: TGTGCCTGGAGTGTAGAGTGGAGGACCCCCCAGTACTTC; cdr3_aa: CAWSVEWRTPQYF
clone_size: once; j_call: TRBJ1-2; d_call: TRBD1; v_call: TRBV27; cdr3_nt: TGTGCCAGCAGTAGGGGGGACAGATTCTATGGCTACACCTTC; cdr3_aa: CASSRGDRFYGYTF
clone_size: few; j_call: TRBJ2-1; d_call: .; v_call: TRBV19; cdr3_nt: TGTGCCAGTAGTATCGGCAGAGACAATGAGCAGTTCTTC; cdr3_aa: CASSIGRDNEQFF
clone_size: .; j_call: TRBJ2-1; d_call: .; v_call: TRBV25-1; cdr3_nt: TGTGCCACCAGCAAGACAGGCAACTCCTACAATGAGCAGTTCTTC; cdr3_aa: CATSKTGNSYNEQFF
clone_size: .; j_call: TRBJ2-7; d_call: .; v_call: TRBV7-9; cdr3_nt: TGTGCCAGCAGCTTCCCCGAGGGGGGAACCTACGAGCAGTACTTC; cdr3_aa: CASSFPEGGTYEQYF
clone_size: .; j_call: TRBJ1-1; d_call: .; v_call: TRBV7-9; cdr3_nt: TGTGCCAGCAGCATGTGGGACCCAGGCACTGAAGCTTTCTTT; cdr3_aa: CASSMWDPGTEAFF
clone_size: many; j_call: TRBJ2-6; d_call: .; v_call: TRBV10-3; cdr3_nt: TGTGCCGTACAGGAATCTGGGGCCAACGTCCTGACTTTC; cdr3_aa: CAVQESGANVLTF
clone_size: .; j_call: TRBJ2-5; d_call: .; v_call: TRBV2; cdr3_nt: TGTGCCAGCAGTGAAAGGGAAGGAGAGACCCAGTACTTC; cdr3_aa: CASSEREGETQYF
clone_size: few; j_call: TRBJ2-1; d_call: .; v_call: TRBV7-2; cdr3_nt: TGTGCCAGCAGCTTAACGAGCGCCCCCGAGCAGTTCTTC; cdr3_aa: CASSLTSAPEQFF
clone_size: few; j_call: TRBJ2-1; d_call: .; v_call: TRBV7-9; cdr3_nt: TGTGCCAGCAGCTCCTGGGGGGTTAACTACAATGAGCAGTTCTTC; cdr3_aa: CASSSWGVNYNEQFF
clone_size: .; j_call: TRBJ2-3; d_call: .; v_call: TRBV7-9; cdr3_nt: TGTGCCAGCAACCGCGACCTCACAGATACGCAGTATTTT; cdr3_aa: CASNRDLTDTQYF